This T cell receptor (beta chain) was identified during a study of blood T cell repertoires in COVID-19. Study at large: PBMCs, B-cell-depleted T cells, or T cells were the source of the cDNA or gDNA that made up the material.

Germline V gene lookup returns CDR1 SNHLY and CDR2 FYNNEI. V lost 2 bases and J lost 6; bases outside the gene matches: 15. This CDR3 spans 17 amino acids. This clone occurred a few times. Methods used by the authors: From reference gene primer amplification, estimates of nucleated cell counts were derived. Using immunoSEQ multiplex PCR, the repertoire was profiled, and TCRdb retains in-frame clones only, with some absent. For V, J and clone size, that table is used; D and trimming come from the DNA. Of some 130,000 clones in the sample, around 81% are singletons; the top ten hold 9.5% to 14%. Specimen: peripheral blood. The source of this sequence is a human donor in a cohort sampled during active COVID-19. The chain uses TRBV2 and TRBJ2-7; 8 bases line up with TRBD1. The CDR3 region is CASSESRTGWQSGEQYF. The CDR3 nucleotides are TGTGCCAGCAGTGAATCTCGGACAGGGTGGCAGTCTGGCGAGCAGTACTTC.